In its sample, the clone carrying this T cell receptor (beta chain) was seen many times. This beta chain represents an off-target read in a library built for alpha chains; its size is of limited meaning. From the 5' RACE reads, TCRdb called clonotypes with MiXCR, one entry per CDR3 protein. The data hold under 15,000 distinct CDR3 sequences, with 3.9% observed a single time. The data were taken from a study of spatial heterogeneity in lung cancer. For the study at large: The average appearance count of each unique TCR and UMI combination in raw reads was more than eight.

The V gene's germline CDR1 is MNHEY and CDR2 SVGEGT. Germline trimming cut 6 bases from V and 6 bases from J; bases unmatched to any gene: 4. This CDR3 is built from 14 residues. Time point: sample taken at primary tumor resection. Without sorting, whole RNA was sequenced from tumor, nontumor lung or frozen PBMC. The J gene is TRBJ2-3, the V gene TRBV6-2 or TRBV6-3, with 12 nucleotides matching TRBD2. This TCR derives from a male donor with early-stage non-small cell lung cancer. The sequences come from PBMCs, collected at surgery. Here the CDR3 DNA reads TGTGCCAGCAGCCGACTAGCGGGAGCGGATACGCAGTATTTT. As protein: CASSRLAGADTQYF.